This record looks at one T cell receptor beta chain sequence and its context. The target antigen is unknown. This CDR3 is built from 15 residues. Germline V gives CDR1 MGHRA, CDR2 YSYEKL. This sample was included in a study of monozygotic twins with inflammatory bowel disease. General study points: Varied immunosuppressive treatments among patients may have increased repertoire variability.

No DNA is given; TCRdb re-called the 5' RACE reads and lists each CDR3 protein once. This listing includes approximately 160,000 distinct CDR3 sequences. Sequencing input: blood. V and J are TRBV4-1 and TRBJ2-1; lacking DNA, the TRBD2 call made by TCRdb goes unchecked. This TCR derives from a human donor with ulcerative colitis or Crohn's disease, or a healthy co-twin of an affected twin (not recorded which). The CDR3 loop is CASSQVSGGPYEQFF.